The 14 T cell receptor beta chains listed next were all sequenced from one sample in a study of T-cell reconstitution after alpha-beta-depleted transplantation in children. A TCRbeta library incorporating unique molecular identifiers was prepared. TCRdb analysed the PCR reads with MiXCR anew, one entry per CDR3 protein. Of hundreds of thousands of distinct CDR3 sequences listed, 7.5% to 9.5% are singletons. This specimen was PBMCs, mostly from graft donor cells, taken 180 days after TCRalphabeta/CD19-depleted stem cell transplant. Every receptor here comes from a male patient aged 10 to 17 who had a stem cell transplant for acute lymphoblastic leukemia, so the T cells may come from the graft donor.

This clonotype was detected ten times or more. The V and J genes are TRBV5-1 and TRBJ2-4; 11 positions agree with TRBD2. Germline CDR1 is SGHRS and CDR2 is YFSETQ. The CDR3 is made up of 14 amino acids. V shed 3 bases and J 6 bases; nucleotides not matched to a gene: 2. In DNA, the CDR3 is TGCGCCAGCAGCTCCGGACTAGCGGGAAACATTCAGTACTTC. Residues: CASSSGLAGNIQYF.

This clonotype was recorded at least ten times. The chain links TRBV5-6 to TRBJ2-1; the match to TRBD1 covers 9 bases. The CDR3 is 15 residues long. After removal of 5 bases from V and 7 bases from J, the junction contained 10 bases not matched to a gene. From germline, CDR1 is SGHDT and CDR2 YYEEEE. The DNA of the CDR3 is TGTGCCAGCAGGAAAACAGGGGGCGCCCCGAATGAGCAGTTCTTC. It specifies CASRKTGGAPNEQFF. The entire variable domain, with the rest obtained from reference TRBV5-6 and TRBJ2-1, is as follows: DAGVTQSPTHLIKTRGQQVTLRCSPKSGHDTVSWYQQALGQGPQFIFQYYEEEERQRGNFPDRFSGHQFPNYSSELNVNALLLGDSALYLCASRKTGGAPNEQFFGPGTRLTVL.

This clonotype was observed many times. The rearrangement links TRBV4-3 to TRBJ1-2; D is unresolved. The CDR3 extends over 12 amino acids. Germline-derived CDR1 and CDR2 are LGHNA and YSLEER. Trimming took off 4 bases at V and 8 bases at J, with 11 bases between the two ends. CDR3 sequence (DNA): TGCGCCAGCAGCCGCTGGGGATTGGGCTACACCTTC. As protein: CASSRWGLGYTF.

There are many counts of this clonotype. The chain carries TRBV27 and TRBJ2-1; 11 bases match TRBD1. The CDR3 consists of 14 residues. The germline V gene has CDR1 MNHEY and CDR2 SMNVEV (reference sequence). Germline trimming cut 2 bases from V and 8 bases from J; bases unmatched to any gene: 2. The CDR3 loop reads CASSLGTGGHEQFF. CDR3 sequence (DNA): TGTGCCAGCAGTTTAGGGACAGGGGGACATGAGCAGTTCTTC.

This clonotype was recorded at least ten times. The V gene is TRBV7-9, the J gene TRBJ2-3; maybe TRBD2 (6 bases). The CDR3 sequence is 15 residues long. From germline, CDR1 is SEHNR and CDR2 FQNEAQ (reference sequence). The V and J ends lost 5 bases and 0 bases respectively, with 12 bases between them. The CDR3 DNA sequence: TGTGCCAGCAGCGCCGAGGGGACTAGCACAGATACGCAGTATTTT. It specifies CASSAEGTSTDTQYF.

This clonotype was found many times. The gene calls are TRBV7-9 and TRBJ2-5, with 7 bases matching TRBD1. This CDR3 has 13 amino acids. Germline CDR1 and CDR2: SEHNR and FQNEAQ (reference sequence). V was pared by 3 bases and J by 3 bases, with 1 base of the junction left unmatched. In DNA, the CDR3 is TGTGCCAGCAGCTTGACAGGGAAAGAGACCCAGTACTTC. Translated, it gives CASSLTGKETQYF.

This clonotype was picked up many times. This chain links TRBV19 with TRBJ1-2, with 10 nucleotides matching TRBD1. The CDR3 totals 13 residues. Germline V gene data show CDR1 as LNHDA and CDR2 as SQIVND (reference sequence). V was clipped by 5 bases and J by 5 bases; unmatched bases: 2. The CDR3 coding sequence is TGTGCCAGTAGTGGGACAGGGGTTTATGGCTACACCTTC. Amino acids: CASSGTGVYGYTF.

This clonotype appeared many times. The chain combines TRBV15 with TRBJ2-6, with D tentatively TRBD1 or TRBD2 (5 bases each). Germline values: CDR1 LNHNV, CDR2 YYDKDF (reference sequence). With 0 bases removed from V and 2 bases from J, the gap between germline ends came to 5 bases. The CDR3 length is 15 residues. The CDR3 DNA reads TGTGCCACCAGCAGAGAGGGGGCTGGGGCCAACGTCCTGACTTTC. Amino acid sequence: CATSREGAGANVLTF.

Ten or more counts support this clonotype. The chain employs TRBV11-2 and TRBJ2-7, with unresolved D. This CDR3 comprises 14 residues. Trimming cost V 8 bases and J 5 bases, with 19 bases left between them. CDR1 and CDR2 from the germline V gene are SGHAT and FQNNGV. CDR3 amino acids: CASAWTTDWDEQYF. CDR3 nucleotide sequence: TGTGCCAGCGCATGGACGACGGATTGGGACGAGCAGTACTTC.

This clonotype was recorded many times. The chain has TRBV12-3 or TRBV12-4 and TRBJ2-7; 9 bases line up with TRBD2. CDR3 length: 13 amino acids. After removal of 7 bases from V and 6 bases from J, the junction contained 7 bases not matched to a gene. Here the CDR3 DNA reads TGTGCCAGCACCGATAGCGGGAGAGGCGAGCAGTACTTC. Protein sequence: CASTDSGRGEQYF.

This clonotype was recorded at least ten times. The chain links TRBV19 to TRBJ2-1, with TRBD2 identical over 11 bases. The CDR3 length is 18 residues. Germline loops: CDR1 LNHDA, CDR2 SQIVND (reference sequence). Trimming at V came to 5 bases and at J to 4 bases, leaving 13 bases not matched to a gene. CDR3 amino acids: CASSLLLAGGSVYNEQFF. CDR3 DNA: TGTGCCAGTAGTCTACTTCTAGCGGGAGGATCGGTATACAATGAGCAGTTCTTC.

This clonotype was recorded many times. The V call is TRBV5-1, the J call TRBJ1-2; 8 positions match TRBD1. V lost 2 bases, J lost 5 bases, and 2 bases stayed unmatched. The CDR3 loop spans 13 amino acids. Looked up from germline, CDR1 is SGHRS and CDR2 is YFSETQ. The CDR3 nucleotides read TGCGCCAGCAGCTTCGACAGGGGATATGGCTACACCTTC. Protein: CASSFDRGYGYTF.

This clonotype was detected ten times or more. The V call is TRBV7-9, the J call TRBJ1-2, with 7 bases matching TRBD1. This CDR3 has 14 amino acids. The germline CDR1 and CDR2 sequences are SEHNR and FQNEAQ (reference sequence). Trimming took 1 base from V and 8 from J; bases not matched to a gene: 7. The CDR3 sequence is CASSLELTGAGYTF. The DNA for the CDR3 is TGTGCCAGCAGCTTAGAGCTCACAGGGGCCGGCTACACCTTC.

This clonotype was counted ten times or more. This chain links TRBV7-9 with TRBJ2-7, with 7 positions matching TRBD2. This CDR3 has 17 amino acids. After removal of 2 bases from V and 4 bases from J, the junction contained 14 bases not matched to a gene. Germline CDR1 SEHNR, CDR2 FQNEAQ (reference sequence). CDR3 amino acids: CASSLPPAGRGWYEQYF. The DNA for the CDR3 is TGTGCCAGCAGCTTACCCCCGGCGGGGAGGGGTTGGTACGAGCAGTACTTC.